What follows are 32 T cell receptor beta chains derived from one specimen sequenced in a study of blood T cell repertoires in COVID-19. Produced via immunoSEQ multiplex PCR; TCRdb's table is partial and in-frame only. The sample comprises approximately 200,000 clones, approximately 83% of which are singletons, and 3% to 3.5% rests with the top ten. Sequenced material: peripheral blood. These receptors were obtained from a woman aged 30 to 39 who had recovered from COVID-19.

This sequence joins TRBV10-3 and TRBJ1-6; D possibly corresponds to TRBD1 (5 bases). The V gene lost 3 bases and the J gene lost 14 bases, with 26 bases spanning the gap. This CDR3 is 17 amino acids long. Looked up from germline, CDR1 is ENHRY and CDR2 is SYGVKD. CDR3 region: CAISDFAGGINLRTLHF. CDR3 DNA sequence: TGTGCCATCAGTGATTTCGCCGGGGGGATAAATTTACGTACCCTCCACTTT.

This sequence joins TRBV9 and TRBJ1-3, with D perhaps TRBD1 (5 bases). CDR3 length equals 16 residues. The germline CDR1 and CDR2 sequences are SGDLS and YYNGEE. The V end was cut by 4 bases, the J end by 1 base, with 15 bases between. The CDR3 spells CASSRNNDRSGNTIYF. The CDR3 nucleotides are TGTGCCAGCAGCCGCAATAATGACAGATCTGGAAACACCATATATTTT.

The chain uses TRBV19 and TRBJ2-2; D gene ambiguous. CDR1 and CDR2 (germline): LNHDA, SQIVND (reference sequence). The CDR3 contains 13 residues. Trimming shortened V by 11 bases and J by 4 bases, and 14 bases separated the two germline ends. CDR3 nucleotide sequence: TGTGCCGGAAGTACCCACGGCACCGGGGAGCTGTTTTTT. This gives the protein CAGSTHGTGELFF.

The chain employs TRBV5-4 and TRBJ2-7; a weak D match, TRBD1 (8 bases). The CDR3 contains 17 residues. The germline V gene encodes CDR1 SGHNT and CDR2 YYREEE (reference sequence). Trimming left V 4 bases short and J 3 bases short, with 23 bases between. The CDR3 sequence: CASSAGQGGGYFYEQYF. CDR3 nucleotides: TGTGCCAGCAGCGCTGGACAGGGAGGGGGCTACTTCTACGAGCAGTACTTC.

The rearrangement links TRBV12-3 or TRBV12-4 to TRBJ1-4; D is unclear. This CDR3 has 11 amino acids. V lost 4 bases, J lost 7 bases, and 4 bases lay in between. As DNA, the CDR3 is TGTGCCAGCAGTTCGGGTGAAAAACTGTTTTTT. Its protein product is CASSSGEKLFF.

This chain connects TRBV4-2 to TRBJ2-2; 9 bases match TRBD2. The length of the CDR3 is 17 residues. Germline CDR1 is LGHNA and CDR2 is YNFKEQ. The trim removed 4 bases at V and 0 bases at J, leaving 6 bases unmatched. CDR3 DNA: TGTGCCAGCAGCCCTCGACTAGCGGCAACGAACACCGGGGAGCTGTTTTTT. It is translated as CASSPRLAATNTGELFF.

The V gene is TRBV6-6, the J gene TRBJ1-6, with 7 bases lining up with TRBD1. With V trimmed by 6 bases and J by 8 bases, 10 bases remained unmatched. Germline loops: CDR1 MNHNY, CDR2 SVGAGI (reference sequence). The CDR3 has 15 residues. CDR3 loop: CASRGRQGAHSPLHF. CDR3 sequence (DNA): TGTGCCAGCAGGGGAAGACAGGGCGCGCATTCACCCCTCCACTTT.

V gene TRBV10-3 combines with J gene TRBJ2-7, with 11 bases matching TRBD2. Looked up from germline, CDR1 is ENHRY and CDR2 is SYGVKD. V was pared by 6 bases and J by 2 bases, with 24 bases of the junction left unmatched. The CDR3 loop spans 21 amino acids. The CDR3 loop reads CAISLPRGGLAEVYLTYEQYF. DNA for the CDR3: TGTGCCATCAGCCTTCCCCGAGGGGGACTAGCGGAGGTATACCTGACCTACGAGCAGTACTTC.

This chain uses TRBV30 with TRBJ2-2; 8 bases are shared with TRBD2. Germline-derived CDR1 and CDR2 are GTSNPN and SVGIG (reference sequence). V was pared by 0 bases and J by 6 bases, with 9 bases of the junction left unmatched. The CDR3 runs 16 residues. The CDR3 here is CAWSVGLAGRSGELFF. The CDR3 region has the DNA TGTGCCTGGAGTGTAGGGTTAGCGGGGCGATCCGGGGAGCTGTTTTTT.

This clone was counted only a few times. This sequence joins TRBV11-2 and TRBJ2-5; tentatively, D is TRBD1 (5 bases). The CDR3 has 13 amino acids. The germline V gene encodes CDR1 SGHAT and CDR2 FQNNGV. V lost 5 bases to trimming and J lost 4 bases, with 11 bases between them. The DNA of the CDR3 is TGTGCCAGCAGCCAGGACATAGGAGAGACCCAGTACTTC. Translation: CASSQDIGETQYF.

V and J are TRBV5-1 and TRBJ2-5; 7 bases are a match to TRBD2. This CDR3 spans 14 amino acids. The germline CDR1 and CDR2 sequences are SGHRS and YFSETQ. V shed 4 bases and J 5 bases; nucleotides not matched to a gene: 8. CDR3 in DNA: TGCGCCAGCAGCAGGACTAGTGAGGCGGAGACCCAGTACTTC. Its protein is CASSRTSEAETQYF. The variable domain in full, with the rest retrieved from reference TRBV5-1 and TRBJ2-5, is KAGVTQTPRYLIKTRGQQVTLSCSPISGHRSVSWYQQTPGQGLQFLFEYFSETQRNKGNFPGRFSGRQFSNSRSEMNVSTLELGDSALYLCASSRTSEAETQYFGPGTRLLVL.

This clone was detected only a few times. V gene TRBV19 combines with J gene TRBJ2-7, with 14 bases that match TRBD2. The CDR3 has 17 amino acids. Unmatched junction bases numbered 8, after V lost 5 bases and J lost 2 bases. Germline lookup yields CDR1 LNHDA and CDR2 SQIVND (reference sequence). The DNA for the CDR3 is TGTGCCAGTAGTCTGGGACTAGCGGGGGACCTACCCTACGAGCAGTACTTC. Its translation is CASSLGLAGDLPYEQYF.

The chain employs TRBV5-6 and TRBJ2-7; 7 bases are shared with TRBD2. The CDR3 is made up of 15 amino acids. V lost 4 bases and J lost 2; bases outside the gene matches: 9. Germline V gene lookup returns CDR1 SGHDT and CDR2 YYEEEE. The CDR3 spells CASSPSPSGAYEQYF. The DNA for the CDR3 is TGTGCCAGCAGCCCGTCCCCTAGCGGCGCCTACGAGCAGTACTTC.

The chain carries TRBV29-1 and TRBJ1-3; no definite D call. The length of the CDR3 is 12 residues. Germline V gene data show CDR1 as SQVTM and CDR2 as ANQGSEA. The ends were cut back, 2 bases at V and 12 bases at J, with 14 bases in the middle. The CDR3 spells CSVENPVSGIYF. The CDR3 DNA sequence: TGCAGCGTTGAAAATCCCGTCTCGGGCATATATTTT.

The rearrangement uses TRBV10-3 and TRBJ2-7; 12 nucleotides match TRBD1. CDR3 size: 16 residues. V shed 0 bases and J 7 bases; nucleotides not matched to a gene: 7. Per germline, CDR1 ENHRY and CDR2 SYGVKD. This CDR3 is CAISESRGQGAREQYF. CDR3 DNA: TGTGCCATCAGTGAGTCGAGGGGACAGGGGGCGCGAGAGCAGTACTTC.

In regard to this clone: Other DNA sequences from this sample encode an identical CDR3 as well. The chain employs TRBV12-3 or TRBV12-4 and TRBJ2-7; D might be TRBD2 (5 bases). The V and J ends lost 6 bases and 1 base respectively, with 10 bases between them. The CDR3 is made up of 13 amino acids. In DNA, the CDR3 is TGTGCCAGCAGCCTAGCCCGATCCTACGAGCAGTACTTC. This encodes CASSLARSYEQYF.

V gene TRBV5-1 combines with J gene TRBJ1-5; no clear D gene. The CDR3 consists of 15 residues. V was cut by 1 base and J by 3 bases, with 11 bases left in between. From germline, CDR1 is SGHRS and CDR2 YFSETQ. The CDR3 sequence is CASSLSAGDNQPQHF. DNA of the CDR3: TGCGCCAGCAGCTTGTCCGCCGGAGACAATCAGCCCCAGCATTTT.

The chain couples TRBV6-6 to TRBJ2-2; TRBD2 agrees at 7 bases. The CDR3 consists of 15 residues. Trimming removed 6 bases from V and 3 bases from J; junction bases left unmatched: 7. Germline V gives CDR1 MNHNY, CDR2 SVGAGI (reference sequence). CDR3 nucleotides: TGTGCCAGCAGCTATGGACTAGGGGACACCGGGGAGCTGTTTTTT. It specifies CASSYGLGDTGELFF.

This clone was found a few times. This chain joins TRBV5-4 and TRBJ2-4; 7 bases map to TRBD2. J was trimmed by 0 bases and V by 4 bases; bases with no gene match: 1. Germline V gives CDR1 SGHNT, CDR2 YYREEE (reference sequence). There are 14 residues in the CDR3. The CDR3 reads CASSVAGAKNIQYF. In DNA form, the CDR3 reads TGTGCCAGCAGCGTAGCGGGAGCCAAAAACATTCAGTACTTC. Based on the CDR3 plus reference TRBV5-4 and TRBJ2-4, the full variable domain is ETGVTQSPTHLIKTRGQQVTLRCSSQSGHNTVSWYQQALGQGPQFIFQYYREEENGRGNFPPRFSGLQFPNYSSELNVNALELDDSALYLCASSVAGAKNIQYFGAGTRLSVL.

The chain has TRBV27 and TRBJ2-2, with a weak D call TRBD2 (6 bases). Germline CDR1 and CDR2: MNHEY and SMNVEV (reference sequence). The germline V and J ends were trimmed by 4 bases and 5 bases, with 14 bases remaining between them. The CDR3 spans 15 residues. DNA for the CDR3: TGTGCCAGCAGTTCCGGGGGAGTCAGTACCGGGGAGCTGTTTTTT. Residues: CASSSGGVSTGELFF.

J is TRBJ1-2 and V is TRBV28, with 7 bases fitting TRBD1. Germline trimming cut 10 bases from V and 5 bases from J; bases unmatched to any gene: 10. Looked up from germline, CDR1 is MDHEN and CDR2 is SYDVKM. The CDR3 sequence is 13 residues long. CDR3 amino acids: CATEGALRYGYTF. CDR3 nucleotide sequence: TGTGCCACCGAGGGGGCGCTTAGGTATGGCTACACCTTC.

V is TRBV28 and J is TRBJ2-5; tentative D call: TRBD2 (6 bases). V was pared by 5 bases and J by 5 bases, with 18 bases between. Germline-derived CDR1 and CDR2 are MDHEN and SYDVKM. This CDR3 region has 15 residues. CDR3 coding DNA: TGTGCCAGCAGTAGGGCGGCCTGGGGGAGGGAGACCCAGTACTTC. Its protein product is CASSRAAWGRETQYF.

The J gene is TRBJ2-7, the V gene TRBV10-3; TRBD2 agrees at 7 bases. Germline lookup yields CDR1 ENHRY and CDR2 SYGVKD. CDR3 size: 13 residues. The V segment lost 8 bases and the J segment 3 bases; nucleotides outside the gene matches: 7. This chain's CDR3 is CAIGGASGYEQYF. The CDR3 bases are TGTGCCATCGGAGGGGCTAGCGGCTACGAGCAGTACTTC.

The chain couples TRBV5-6 to TRBJ2-1; 8 bases are a match to TRBD1. The ends lost 4 bases at V and 8 bases at J; junction bases unmatched: 11. Germline loops: CDR1 SGHDT, CDR2 YYEEEE. The CDR3 extends over 15 amino acids. The CDR3 region is CASSETGVIVYEQFF. CDR3 in DNA: TGTGCCAGCAGCGAGACAGGGGTTATTGTGTATGAGCAGTTCTTC.

The V gene is TRBV4-2, the J gene TRBJ2-1, with a possible D match to TRBD1 (7 bases). CDR1 is LGHNA, CDR2 YNFKEQ, per germline. The CDR3 is 14 residues long. Deletions cut 1 base from V and 6 bases from J, with 10 bases between. The CDR3 DNA reads as TGTGCCAGCAGCCAAGCGCAGGGGGGCAATGAGCAGTTCTTC. As protein: CASSQAQGGNEQFF.

The genes are TRBV6-4 and TRBJ2-7, with D tentatively TRBD1 (5 bases). This CDR3 contains 11 residues. Germline V lookup: CDR1 MRHNA, CDR2 SNTAGT. The CDR3: CGDSPRGEQYF. CDR3 DNA: TGTGGCGATTCACCAAGGGGAGAGCAGTACTTC.

The chain uses TRBV7-2 and TRBJ1-2; TRBD1 agrees at 8 bases. This CDR3 has 17 amino acids. Per the germline V gene, CDR1 is SGHTA and CDR2 is FQGNSA. The V gene end was trimmed by 5 bases and the J gene end by 0 bases; junction bases not matched to a gene: 11. For the CDR3, the DNA is TGTGCCAGCAGCCTTAGTGCCCCGGACAGGGCTAACTATGGCTACACCTTC. Translated: CASSLSAPDRANYGYTF.

Concerning this clone: This sequence may be a read error, since a much larger clone differs from it by one base. The chain has TRBV27 and TRBJ2-1, with TRBD2 identical over 8 bases. In germline, CDR1 is MNHEY, CDR2 SMNVEV (reference sequence). This CDR3 spans 14 amino acids. The CDR3 DNA sequence: TGTGCCAGCAGTTATAACGGGAGGGACAATGGGCAGTTCTTC. It codes for CASSYNGRDNGQFF.

V is TRBV18 and J is TRBJ2-3, with 9 positions matching TRBD2. In germline, CDR1 is KGHSH, CDR2 LQKENI. The V segment lost 6 bases and the J segment 4 bases; nucleotides outside the gene matches: 11. CDR3 length: 16 residues. The CDR3 sequence is CASSLSASGTADTQYF. The DNA for the CDR3 is TGTGCCAGCTCCCTATCCGCTAGCGGGACGGCAGATACGCAGTATTTT.

The chain carries TRBV9 and TRBJ2-7; TRBD1 matches at 7 bases. This CDR3 is 15 amino acids long. After removal of 4 bases from V and 0 bases from J, the junction contained 7 bases not matched to a gene. CDR1 and CDR2 from the germline V gene are SGDLS and YYNGEE. The CDR3, as DNA: TGTGCCAGCAGCCCTTCCGGGACAGCCTCCTACGAGCAGTACTTC. This translates into CASSPSGTASYEQYF.

The V gene is TRBV6-2 or TRBV6-3, the J gene TRBJ2-1, with D perhaps TRBD2 (5 bases). Germline assignment: CDR1 MNHEY and CDR2 SVGEGT. V lost 5 bases, J lost 7 bases, and 9 bases lay in between. This CDR3 region has 12 residues. The CDR3 DNA follows: TGTGCCAGCAGTAGGGTAGCGAATGAGCAGTTCTTC. Translating gives CASSRVANEQFF.

The chain links TRBV14 to TRBJ2-5, with a possible D match to TRBD2 (5 bases). V was trimmed by 6 bases and J by 5 bases, leaving 13 bases between them. The length of the CDR3 is 13 residues. Germline values: CDR1 SGHDN, CDR2 FVKESK. CDR3 bases: TGTGCCAGCAGTTACCTAGCCTCCGAGACCCAGTACTTC. It yields the protein CASSYLASETQYF.